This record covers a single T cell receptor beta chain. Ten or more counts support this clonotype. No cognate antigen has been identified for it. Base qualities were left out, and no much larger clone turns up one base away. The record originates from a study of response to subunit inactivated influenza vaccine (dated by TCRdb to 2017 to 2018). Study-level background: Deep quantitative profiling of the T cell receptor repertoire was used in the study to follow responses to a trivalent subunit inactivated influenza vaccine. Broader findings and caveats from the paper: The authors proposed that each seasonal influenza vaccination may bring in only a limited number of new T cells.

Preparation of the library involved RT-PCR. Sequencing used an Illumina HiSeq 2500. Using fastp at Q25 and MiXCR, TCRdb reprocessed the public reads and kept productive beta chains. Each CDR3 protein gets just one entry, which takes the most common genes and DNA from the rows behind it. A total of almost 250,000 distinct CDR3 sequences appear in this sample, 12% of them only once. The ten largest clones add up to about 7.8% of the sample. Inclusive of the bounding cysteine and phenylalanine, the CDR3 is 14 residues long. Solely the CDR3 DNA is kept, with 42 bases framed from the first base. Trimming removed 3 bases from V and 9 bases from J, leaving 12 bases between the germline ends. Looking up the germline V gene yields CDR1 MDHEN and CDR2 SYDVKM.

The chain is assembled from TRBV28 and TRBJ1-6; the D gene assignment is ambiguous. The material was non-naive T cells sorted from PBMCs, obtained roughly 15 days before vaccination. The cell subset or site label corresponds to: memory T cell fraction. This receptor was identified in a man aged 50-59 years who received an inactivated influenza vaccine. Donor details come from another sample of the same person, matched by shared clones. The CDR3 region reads CASSFHLVGSPLHF. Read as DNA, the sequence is TGTGCCAGCAGTTTTCATCTAGTTGGTTCACCCCTCCACTTT.